The T cell receptor beta chain described here comes from a study of CD8 T cells in Susac syndrome. V lost 2 bases and J 1 base, leaving 15 bases between the germline ends. This CDR3 has 16 amino acids. CDR1 LGHNA and CDR2 YSLEER come from the germline V gene. When the RNA was reverse transcribed, random hexamers were used with an input of roughly 0.5 to 1 ug. Across 54 Vbeta and 13 Jbeta, TCR beta CDR3 was amplified with immunoSEQ multiplex PCR. TCRdb itself ran the immunoSEQ multiplex PCR reads through MiXCR, one entry per CDR3 protein. The data show a few hundred thousand distinct CDR3 sequences, roughly 90% seen once. The patients who served as multiple sclerosis controls were treatment-naive and had stable or active relapsing-remitting disease that fulfilled the revised McDonald criteria.

The J gene is TRBJ2-7, the V gene TRBV4-3, with D possibly matching TRBD1 (5 bases). The origin of this receptor is a human donor with multiple sclerosis. Source material: CD8+ T cells from PBMCs. In DNA, the CDR3 is TGCGCCAGCAGCCAATGGCCAGGGTTGACATCCTACGAGCAGTACTTC. It encodes CASSQWPGLTSYEQYF.